The 19 T cell receptor beta chains in this list originate from one sample, sequenced in a study of response to subunit inactivated influenza vaccine. TCRdb independently ran MiXCR on the RT-PCR reads; one entry per CDR3 protein. The sample carries 600,000 to 700,000 distinct CDR3 sequences, 14% recorded once. The sequencing used PBMCs from blood, collected 14 to 15 days before vaccination. These receptors were obtained from a man aged 50 to 60 who received an inactivated influenza vaccine.

This clonotype has only a few counts. The rearrangement uses TRBV7-9 and TRBJ2-3; 9 nucleotides align to TRBD1. The CDR3 has 17 amino acids. Germline-derived CDR1 and CDR2 are SEHNR and FQNEAQ (reference sequence). V gave up 5 bases and J gave up 2 bases; unmatched junction bases: 11. The CDR3 loop is CASSNLPGQGNTDTQYF. CDR3 nucleotides: TGTGCCAGCAGCAACCTACCGGGACAGGGAAACACAGATACGCAGTATTTT.

The V gene is TRBV9, the J gene TRBJ2-1, with TRBD2 matching 9 bases. V gave up 0 bases and J gave up 9 bases; unmatched junction bases: 7. The CDR3 extends over 15 amino acids. Germline V gives CDR1 SGDLS, CDR2 YYNGEE. CDR3 DNA sequence: TGTGCCAGCAGCGTAGGGGGTAGCGGGAGCGGTGAGCAGTTCTTC. This codes for CASSVGGSGSGEQFF.

This clonotype was recorded many times. The chain links TRBV5-1 to TRBJ1-5; D perhaps matches TRBD1 (5 bases). The ends were cut back, 1 base at V and 3 bases at J, with 11 bases in the middle. Germline V gives CDR1 SGHRS, CDR2 YFSETQ. The CDR3 sequence is 15 residues long. The CDR3 nucleotides read TGCGCCAGCAGCTTGCGTCCAGGGTCCAATCAGCCCCAGCATTTT. It specifies CASSLRPGSNQPQHF.

For the CDR3, the DNA is TGCAGTGCTAGTACAGGGGGATCCGGAAACACCATATATTTT. Protein product: CSASTGGSGNTIYF. The chain is built from TRBV20-1 and TRBJ1-3, with 8 bases matching TRBD1. The CDR3 sequence is 14 residues long. In germline, CDR1 is DFQATT, CDR2 SNEGSKA (reference sequence). Germline trimming cut 3 bases from V and 4 bases from J; bases unmatched to any gene: 5.

This clonotype was counted between two and nine times. The V and J genes are TRBV30 and TRBJ2-1, with TRBD2 matching 7 bases. There are 14 residues in the CDR3. Germline lookup yields CDR1 GTSNPN and CDR2 SVGIG (reference sequence). V dropped 4 bases and J dropped 3; count of bases not matched to a gene: 6. The DNA for the CDR3 is TGTGCCTGGATGGGCGGGAGCAGCTACAATGAGCAGTTCTTC. This translates into CAWMGGSSYNEQFF. The complete variable domain, with remaining parts taken from reference TRBV30 and TRBJ2-1, reads SQTIHQWPATLVQPVGSPLSLECTVEGTSNPNLYWYRQAAGRGLQLLFYSVGIGQISSEVPQNLSASRPQDRQFILSSKKLLLSDSGFYLCAWMGGSSYNEQFFGPGTRLTVL.

The chain has TRBV5-5 and TRBJ1-5; D is possibly TRBD1 (6 bases). The V gene's germline CDR1 is SGHKS and CDR2 YYEKEE (reference sequence). Trimming pared 4 bases from V and 4 bases from J, leaving 12 bases between. The CDR3 totals 14 residues. The DNA for the CDR3 is TGTGCCAGCAGCCCTGGGACACCGAATCAGCCCCAGCATTTT. It encodes CASSPGTPNQPQHF.

This clonotype was picked up a small number of times. The chain recombines TRBV12-3 or TRBV12-4 with TRBJ1-1, with D tentatively TRBD1 (6 bases). V was pared by 5 bases and J by 8 bases, with 12 bases between. The CDR3 consists of 12 residues. In DNA, the CDR3 is TGTGCCAGCAGTCTTCTCGACAGGGAAGCTTTCTTT. Translation: CASSLLDREAFF.

J is TRBJ2-3 and V is TRBV11-1; 8 bases match TRBD2. Germline assignment: CDR1 SGHAT and CDR2 FQDESV (reference sequence). CDR3 length: 18 residues. V lost 6 bases to trimming and J lost 4 bases; unmatched junction nucleotides: 18. CDR3 amino acids: CASRSTGTRGLLADTQYF. The CDR3 bases are TGTGCCAGCAGATCGACCGGGACTAGGGGCTTGTTGGCAGATACGCAGTATTTT.

The chain employs TRBV5-1 and TRBJ2-3; 7 bases match TRBD1. Germline CDR1 and CDR2: SGHRS and YFSETQ. V was pared by 7 bases and J by 0 bases, with 8 bases of the junction left unmatched. The CDR3 spans 15 residues. The CDR3 nucleotides are TGCGCCAGCCGCGAACAGGGGTCCAGCACAGATACGCAGTATTTT. The encoded protein is CASREQGSSTDTQYF.

This clonotype was seen a few times. V and J are TRBV6-2 or TRBV6-3 and TRBJ2-7; D might be TRBD1 (6 bases). Trimming pared 5 bases from V and 2 bases from J, leaving 19 bases between. This CDR3 region has 16 residues. The V gene's germline CDR1 is MNHEY and CDR2 SVGEGT. CDR3: CASSAVTRTVTYEQYF. The DNA of the CDR3 is TGTGCCAGCAGTGCCGTCACTCGGACAGTAACCTACGAGCAGTACTTC.

CDR3 in DNA: TGTGCCTGGAGTTCGGGACAGAGCCTTTACGAGCAGTACTTC. Translated, it gives CAWSSGQSLYEQYF. This sequence joins TRBV30 and TRBJ2-7; 7 nucleotides agree with TRBD1. Germline assignment: CDR1 GTSNPN and CDR2 SVGIG (reference sequence). Trimming cost V 2 bases and J 4 bases; bases outside gene matches: 8. CDR3 length equals 14 residues.

This chain connects TRBV29-1 to TRBJ2-5; 7 nucleotides match TRBD1. Germline-derived CDR1 and CDR2 are SQVTM and ANQGSEA. The CDR3 consists of 15 residues. The V segment lost 4 bases and the J segment 1 base; nucleotides outside the gene matches: 9. Here the CDR3 reads CSVGLRGQSQETQYF. The CDR3 DNA reads as TGCAGCGTTGGACTTAGGGGACAGAGCCAAGAGACCCAGTACTTC.

This clonotype was seen only a few times. The chain carries TRBV11-2 and TRBJ2-5; a possible D gene is TRBD1 (5 bases). Germline V CDR1 and CDR2: SGHAT, FQNNGV. Trimming removed 0 bases from V and 3 bases from J, with 11 bases in between. This CDR3 has 15 residues. This chain's CDR3 is CASSLDLLGEETQYF. CDR3 bases: TGTGCCAGCAGCTTAGATCTTTTAGGGGAAGAGACCCAGTACTTC. The variable domain in full, with the rest retrieved from reference TRBV11-2 and TRBJ2-5, is EAGVAQSPRYKIIEKRQSVAFWCNPISGHATLYWYQQILGQGPKLLIQFQNNGVVDDSQLPKDRFSAERLKGVDSTLKIQPAKLEDSAVYLCASSLDLLGEETQYFGPGTRLLVL.

In this sample, this clonotype turned up a few times. At one of its ends the junction is not consistent with the germline gene, which may arise from a read error. The V and J genes are TRBV12-3 or TRBV12-4 and TRBJ2-1, with a possible D match to TRBD2 (5 bases). This CDR3 is built from 12 residues. CDR3 region: CASSLAHGDQFF. As DNA, the CDR3 is TGTGCCAGCAGCTTAGCCCACGGGGATCAGTTCTTC.

The J gene is TRBJ1-6, the V gene TRBV4-2; D is undetermined. Germline V gives CDR1 LGHNA, CDR2 YNFKEQ. The length of the CDR3 is 16 residues. Trimming pared 0 bases from V and 0 bases from J, leaving 6 bases between. CDR3 residues: CASSQETDSYNSPLHF. CDR3 in DNA: TGTGCCAGCAGCCAAGAAACTGACTCCTATAATTCACCCCTCCACTTT.

This clonotype came up once. This chain links TRBV6-1 with TRBJ2-7; D is ambiguous. Germline CDR1 MNHNS, CDR2 SASEGT. Trimming took off 7 bases at V and 2 bases at J, with 18 bases between the two ends. The CDR3 contains 15 residues. The CDR3 loop reads CASTLPFDGPYEQYF. The CDR3 nucleotides read TGTGCCAGCACACTACCATTCGACGGGCCCTACGAGCAGTACTTC.

This sequence joins TRBV7-9 and TRBJ2-5, with a tentative D call TRBD1 (6 bases). The V end lost 1 base, the J end lost 2 bases, and 8 bases lay between the germline ends. The CDR3 totals 14 residues. Per germline, CDR1 SEHNR and CDR2 FQNEAQ (reference sequence). The CDR3, as DNA: TGTGCCAGCAGCTTAGACACAGGGCAAGAGACCCAGTACTTC. Protein product: CASSLDTGQETQYF.

V gene TRBV20-1 combines with J gene TRBJ2-1; tentatively, D is TRBD2 (6 bases). The CDR3 is 16 amino acids. CDR1 DFQATT and CDR2 SNEGSKA come from the germline V gene (reference sequence). Trimming removed 1 base at V and 4 bases at J, with 17 bases between. CDR3 coding DNA: TGCAGTGCTAGAGTTGGCGGGACGAGGTTATACAATGAGCAGTTCTTC. This translates into CSARVGGTRLYNEQFF.

This clonotype was picked up a small number of times. The J gene is TRBJ1-5, the V gene TRBV19; tentative D call: TRBD1 (6 bases). The CDR3 covers 15 residues. Germline lookup yields CDR1 LNHDA and CDR2 SQIVND (reference sequence). V lost 3 bases to trimming and J lost 4 bases, with 13 bases between them. The CDR3 region has the DNA TGTGCCAGTAGTATTGTCGGACAGCCTAATCAGCCCCAGCATTTT. Amino acids: CASSIVGQPNQPQHF.